Sequencing of this T cell receptor beta chain was carried out in a study of monozygotic twins with inflammatory bowel disease. Study-wide findings and caveats: No difference was seen in repertoire similarity between concordant and discordant twins, possibly from limited power.

In regard to this clonotype: The target antigen is unknown.

Making each TCR library took approximately 3,400 ng of total RNA. Template switching appended UMIs that held a 6-nucleotide sample barcode. Each CDR3 protein gets one entry in TCRdb, which reprocessed the 5' RACE reads and gives no DNA. Recorded for this sample: about 85,000 distinct CDR3 sequences. The specimen sequenced was blood. This clonotype originated in a human donor with ulcerative colitis or Crohn's disease, or a healthy co-twin of an affected twin (not recorded which).

This chain's CDR3 is CSAQTTSATDTQYF. The chain uses TRBV20-1 and TRBJ2-3; absent DNA, TCRdb's TRBD2 call cannot be checked. This CDR3 has 14 residues. CDR1 and CDR2 from the germline V gene are DFQATT and SNEGSKA (reference sequence).